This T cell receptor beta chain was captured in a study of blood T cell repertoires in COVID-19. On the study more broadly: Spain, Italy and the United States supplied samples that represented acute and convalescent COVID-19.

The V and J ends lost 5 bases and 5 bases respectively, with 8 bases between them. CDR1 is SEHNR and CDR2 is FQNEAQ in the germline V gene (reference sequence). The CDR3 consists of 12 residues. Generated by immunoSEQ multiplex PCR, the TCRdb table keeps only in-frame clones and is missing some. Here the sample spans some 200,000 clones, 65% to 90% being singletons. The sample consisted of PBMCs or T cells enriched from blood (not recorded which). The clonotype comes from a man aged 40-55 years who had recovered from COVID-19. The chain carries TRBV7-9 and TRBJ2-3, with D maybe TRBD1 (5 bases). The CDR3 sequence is CASSPQGDTQYF. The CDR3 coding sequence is TGTGCCAGCAGCCCCCAGGGAGATACGCAGTATTTT.